Sequencing of this T cell receptor beta chain was carried out in a study of PD-1 blockade in mismatch repair-deficient tumors. Sequencing used immunoSEQ multiplex PCR; TCRdb keeps in-frame clones, though not all of them. The sample consists of about 130,000 clones, about nine tenths of them appearing once. TCRs were sequenced from three patients responding to pembrolizumab. The length of the CDR3 is 15 residues. Per the germline V gene, CDR1 is SGHNT and CDR2 is YYREEE (reference sequence). Trimming took 0 bases from V and 1 from J; bases not matched to a gene: 4. The chain recombines TRBV5-4 with TRBJ2-7, with 7 bases identical to TRBD1. The origin of this receptor is an adult with mismatch repair-deficient cancer. The specimen was peripheral blood, collected approximately 72 weeks after starting pembrolizumab. This CDR3 is CASSLDDRASYEQYF. The CDR3 nucleotides read TGTGCCAGCAGCTTGGACGACAGGGCATCCTACGAGCAGTACTTC.